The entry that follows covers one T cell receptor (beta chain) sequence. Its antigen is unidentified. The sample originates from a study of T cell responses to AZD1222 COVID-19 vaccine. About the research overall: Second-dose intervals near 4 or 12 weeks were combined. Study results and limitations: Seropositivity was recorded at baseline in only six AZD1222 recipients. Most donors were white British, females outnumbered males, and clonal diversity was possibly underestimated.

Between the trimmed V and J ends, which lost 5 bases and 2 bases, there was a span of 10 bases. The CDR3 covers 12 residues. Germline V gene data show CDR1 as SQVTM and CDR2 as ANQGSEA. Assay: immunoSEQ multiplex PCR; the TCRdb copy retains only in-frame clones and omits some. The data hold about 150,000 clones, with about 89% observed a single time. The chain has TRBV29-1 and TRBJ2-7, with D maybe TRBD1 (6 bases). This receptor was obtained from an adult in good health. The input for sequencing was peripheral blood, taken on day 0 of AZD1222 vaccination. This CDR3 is CSVRTATYEQYF. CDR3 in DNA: TGCAGCGTTCGGACAGCGACCTACGAGCAGTACTTC.